Listed below are T cell receptor beta chains from one sample, sequenced in a study of CD8+ T cells in alopecia areata. The data were produced by immunoSEQ multiplex PCR, yet TCRdb's version contains in-frame clones alone and is incomplete. The profile shows about 76,000 clones, roughly 70% of them singletons. Sequencing used CD8+ T cells sorted from blood, obtained at week 24, from a patient treated with tofacitinib. The receptor set was obtained from a human donor with alopecia areata. Each CDR3 is given without its conserved first and last residue. Each record gives: J gene, V gene, CDR3 protein.

>TRBJ2-7|TRBV10-3
AISEGLAGPISYEQY
>TRBJ1-1|TRBV19
ASSWSGTNTEAF
>TRBJ2-1|TRBV9
ASSVSSGGAGYNEQF
>TRBJ2-3|TRBV15
ATSREGGLGTDTQY
>TRBJ1-5|TRBV6-5
ASSYSPNQPQH
>TRBJ2-7|TRBV23-1
ASSQSGGGYEQY
>TRBJ2-7|TRBV6-5
ASSPFAGSDYEQY
>TRBJ2-2|TRBV6-5
ATRLANNGELF
>TRBJ2-7|TRBV11-2
ASSSETSGPYYEQY
>TRBJ1-5|TRBV18
ASSPYKNQPQH
>TRBJ2-7|TRBV27
ASSPTPPLSYEQY
>TRBJ2-7|TRBV11-2
ASSVSRGYTYEQY
>TRBJ1-2|TRBV9
ASSVGGVGGYT
>TRBJ1-1|TRBV9
ASSVDRDRNTEAF
>TRBJ1-5|TRBV5-1
ASSTGTDSNQPQH
>TRBJ2-5|TRBV28
ASSLPGLAGAETQY